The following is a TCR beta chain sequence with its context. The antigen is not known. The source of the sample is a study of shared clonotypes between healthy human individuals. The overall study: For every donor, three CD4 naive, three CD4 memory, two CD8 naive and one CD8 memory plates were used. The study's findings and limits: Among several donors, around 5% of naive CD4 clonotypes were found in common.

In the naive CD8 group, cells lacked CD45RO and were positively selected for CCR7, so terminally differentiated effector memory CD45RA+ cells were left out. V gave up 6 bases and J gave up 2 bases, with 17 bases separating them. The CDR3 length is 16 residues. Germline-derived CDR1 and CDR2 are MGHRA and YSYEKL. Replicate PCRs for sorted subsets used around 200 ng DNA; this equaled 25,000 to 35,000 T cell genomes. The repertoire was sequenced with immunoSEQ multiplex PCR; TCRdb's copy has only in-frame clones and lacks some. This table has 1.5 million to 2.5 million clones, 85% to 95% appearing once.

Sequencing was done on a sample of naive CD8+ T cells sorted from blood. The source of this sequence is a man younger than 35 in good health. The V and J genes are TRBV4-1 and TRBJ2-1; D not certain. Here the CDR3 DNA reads TGCGCCAGCAGACTTTCCCCTGGAGAGGCCTACAATGAGCAGTTCTTC. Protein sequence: CASRLSPGEAYNEQFF.